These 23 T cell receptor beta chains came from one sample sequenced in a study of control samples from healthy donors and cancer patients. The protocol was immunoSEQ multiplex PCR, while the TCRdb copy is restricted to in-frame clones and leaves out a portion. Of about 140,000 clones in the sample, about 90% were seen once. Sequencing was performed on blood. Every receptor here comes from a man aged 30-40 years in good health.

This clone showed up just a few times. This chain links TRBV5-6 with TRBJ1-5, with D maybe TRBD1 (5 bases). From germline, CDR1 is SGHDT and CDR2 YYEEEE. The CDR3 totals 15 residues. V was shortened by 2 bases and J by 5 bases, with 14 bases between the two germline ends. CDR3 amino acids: CASSFGGRVDQPQHF. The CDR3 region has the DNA TGTGCCAGCAGCTTTGGTGGCAGGGTCGATCAGCCCCAGCATTTT.

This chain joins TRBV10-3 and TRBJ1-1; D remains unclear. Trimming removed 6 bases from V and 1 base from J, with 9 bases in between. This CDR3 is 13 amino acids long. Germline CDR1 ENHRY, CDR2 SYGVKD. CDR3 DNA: TGTGCCATCAGCCCCAAGAAGAACACTGAAGCTTTCTTT. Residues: CAISPKKNTEAFF.

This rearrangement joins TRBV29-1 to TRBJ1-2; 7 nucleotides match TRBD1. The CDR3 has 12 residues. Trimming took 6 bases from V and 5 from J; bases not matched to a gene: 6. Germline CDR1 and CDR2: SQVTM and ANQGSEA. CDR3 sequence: CSVAGGGYGYTF. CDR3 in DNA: TGCAGCGTCGCAGGGGGGGGGTATGGCTACACCTTC.

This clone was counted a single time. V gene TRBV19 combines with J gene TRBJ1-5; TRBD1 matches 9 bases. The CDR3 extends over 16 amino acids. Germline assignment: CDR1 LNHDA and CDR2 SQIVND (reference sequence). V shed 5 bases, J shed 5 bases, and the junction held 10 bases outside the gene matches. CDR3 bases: TGTGCCAGTAGTCCGGGGACAGGGAATTGGGATCAGCCCCAGCATTTT. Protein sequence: CASSPGTGNWDQPQHF.

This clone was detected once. The CDR3 nucleotides read TGCGCCAGCAGACAGGGGTTGAACACTGAAGCTTTCTTT. Protein product: CASRQGLNTEAFF. The chain couples TRBV10-1 to TRBJ1-1; TRBD1 matches 7 bases. V was clipped by 6 bases and J by 0 bases; unmatched bases: 1. Germline CDR1 and CDR2: WNHNN and SYGVQD (reference sequence). The CDR3 contains 13 residues.

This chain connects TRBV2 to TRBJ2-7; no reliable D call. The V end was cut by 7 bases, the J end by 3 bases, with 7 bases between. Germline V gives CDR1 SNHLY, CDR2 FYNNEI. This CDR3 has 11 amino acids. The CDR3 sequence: CASTRLYEQYF. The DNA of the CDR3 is TGTGCCAGCACCAGGCTCTACGAGCAGTACTTC.

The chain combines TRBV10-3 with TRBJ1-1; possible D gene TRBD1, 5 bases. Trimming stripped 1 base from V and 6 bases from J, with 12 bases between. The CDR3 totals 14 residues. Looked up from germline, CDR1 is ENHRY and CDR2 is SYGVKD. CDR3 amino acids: CAISELSGISEAFF. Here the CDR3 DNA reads TGTGCCATCAGTGAGTTGTCAGGGATCTCTGAAGCTTTCTTT.

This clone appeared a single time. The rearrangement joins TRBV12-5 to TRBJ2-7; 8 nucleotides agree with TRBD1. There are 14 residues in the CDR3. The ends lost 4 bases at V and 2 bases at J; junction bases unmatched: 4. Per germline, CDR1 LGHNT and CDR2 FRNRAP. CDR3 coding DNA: TGTGCTAGTGGTTCCGGACAGGGAACCTACGAGCAGTACTTC. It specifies CASGSGQGTYEQYF.

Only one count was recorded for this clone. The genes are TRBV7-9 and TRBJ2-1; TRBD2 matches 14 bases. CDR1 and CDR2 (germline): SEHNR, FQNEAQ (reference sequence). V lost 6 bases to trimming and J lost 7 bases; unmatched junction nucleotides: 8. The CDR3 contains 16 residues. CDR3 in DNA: TGTGCCAGCAGGCCGACTAGCGGGGGGGCCATTAATGAGCAGTTCTTC. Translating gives CASRPTSGGAINEQFF. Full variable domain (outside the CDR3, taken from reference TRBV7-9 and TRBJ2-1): DTGVSQNPRHKITKRGQNVTFRCDPISEHNRLYWYRQTLGQGPEFLTYFQNEAQLEKSRLLSDRFSAERPKGSFSTLEIQRTEQGDSAMYLCASRPTSGGAINEQFFGPGTRLTVL.

CDR3 sequence: CASSLVNRATEAFF. The DNA for the CDR3 is TGTGCCAGCAGCTTAGTCAACAGGGCAACTGAAGCTTTCTTT. The chain combines TRBV7-2 with TRBJ1-1; D may be TRBD1 (6 bases). The CDR3 has 14 residues. From germline, CDR1 is SGHTA and CDR2 FQGNSA. V lost 1 base to trimming and J lost 5 bases, with 11 bases between them.

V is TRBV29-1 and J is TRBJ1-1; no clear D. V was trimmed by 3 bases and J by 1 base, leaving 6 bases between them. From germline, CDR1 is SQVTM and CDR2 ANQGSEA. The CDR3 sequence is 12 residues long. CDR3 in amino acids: CSVDLTNTEAFF. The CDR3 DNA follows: TGCAGCGTTGACCTTACGAACACTGAAGCTTTCTTT.

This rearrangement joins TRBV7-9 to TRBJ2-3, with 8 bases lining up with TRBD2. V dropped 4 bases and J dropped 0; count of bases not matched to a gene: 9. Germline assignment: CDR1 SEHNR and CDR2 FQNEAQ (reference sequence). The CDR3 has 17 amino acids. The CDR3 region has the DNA TGTGCCAGCAGCTCCGGACCCCTAGCGGGTAGCACAGATACGCAGTATTTT. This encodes CASSSGPLAGSTDTQYF.

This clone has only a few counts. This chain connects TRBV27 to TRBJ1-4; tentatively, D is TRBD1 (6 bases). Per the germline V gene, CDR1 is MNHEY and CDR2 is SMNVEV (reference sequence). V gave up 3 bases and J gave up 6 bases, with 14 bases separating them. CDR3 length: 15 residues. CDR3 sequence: CASSFTAGVDEKLFF. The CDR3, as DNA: TGTGCCAGCAGTTTCACGGCAGGGGTAGATGAAAAACTGTTTTTT.

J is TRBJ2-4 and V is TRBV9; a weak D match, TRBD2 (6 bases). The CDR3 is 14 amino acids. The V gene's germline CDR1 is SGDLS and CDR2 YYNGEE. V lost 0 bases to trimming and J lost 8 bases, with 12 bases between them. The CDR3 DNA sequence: TGTGCCAGCAGCGTAGGCGGGGATCGACACATTCAGTACTTC. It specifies CASSVGGDRHIQYF. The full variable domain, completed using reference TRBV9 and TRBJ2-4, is DSGVTQTPKHLITATGQRVTLRCSPRSGDLSVYWYQQSLDQGLQFLIQYYNGEERAKGNILERFSAQQFPDLHSELNLSSLELGDSALYFCASSVGGDRHIQYFGAGTRLSVL.

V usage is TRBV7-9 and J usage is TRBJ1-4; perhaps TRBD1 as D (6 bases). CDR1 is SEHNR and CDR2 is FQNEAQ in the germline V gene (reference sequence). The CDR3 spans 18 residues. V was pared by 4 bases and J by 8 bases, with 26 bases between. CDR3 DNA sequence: TGTGCCAGCAGCTCCCCGGTTGGGGGGGCGGTTGGAGGGGAAAAACTGTTTTTT. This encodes CASSSPVGGAVGGEKLFF.

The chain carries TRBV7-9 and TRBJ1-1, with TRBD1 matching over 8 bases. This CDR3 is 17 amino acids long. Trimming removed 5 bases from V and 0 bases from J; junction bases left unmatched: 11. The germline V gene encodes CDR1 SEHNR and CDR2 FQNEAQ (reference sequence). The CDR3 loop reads CASSTDRGGRMNTEAFF. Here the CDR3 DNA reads TGTGCCAGCAGCACTGACAGGGGCGGAAGGATGAACACTGAAGCTTTCTTT.

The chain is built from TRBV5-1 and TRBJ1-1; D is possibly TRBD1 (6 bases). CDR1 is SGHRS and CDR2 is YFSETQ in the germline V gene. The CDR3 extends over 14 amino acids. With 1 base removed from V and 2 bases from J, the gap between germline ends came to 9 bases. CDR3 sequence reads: CASSLLQGNTEAFF. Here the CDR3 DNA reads TGCGCCAGCAGCTTGTTACAGGGAAACACTGAAGCTTTCTTT.

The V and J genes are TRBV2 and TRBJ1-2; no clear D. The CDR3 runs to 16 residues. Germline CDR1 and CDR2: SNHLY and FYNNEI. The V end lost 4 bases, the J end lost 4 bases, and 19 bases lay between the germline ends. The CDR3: CASSGGSDGSLYGYTF. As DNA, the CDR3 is TGTGCCAGCAGTGGTGGGTCGGACGGAAGCCTCTATGGCTACACCTTC.

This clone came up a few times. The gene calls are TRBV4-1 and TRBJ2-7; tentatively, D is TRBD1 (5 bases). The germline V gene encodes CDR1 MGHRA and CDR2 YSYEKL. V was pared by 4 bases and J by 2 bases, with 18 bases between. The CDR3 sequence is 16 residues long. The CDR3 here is CASSPQALSATYEQYF. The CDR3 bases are TGCGCCAGCAGCCCACAGGCCCTCTCCGCCACCTACGAGCAGTACTTC.

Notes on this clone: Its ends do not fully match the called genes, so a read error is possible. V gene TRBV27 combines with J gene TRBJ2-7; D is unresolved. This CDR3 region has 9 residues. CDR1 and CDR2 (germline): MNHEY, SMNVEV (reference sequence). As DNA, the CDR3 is TGTGCCAGCAGCCTCAATCGAGGCTTC. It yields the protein CASSLNRGF.

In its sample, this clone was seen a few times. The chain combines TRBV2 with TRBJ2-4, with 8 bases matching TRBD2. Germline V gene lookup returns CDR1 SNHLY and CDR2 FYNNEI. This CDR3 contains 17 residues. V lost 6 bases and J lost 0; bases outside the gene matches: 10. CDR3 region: CASRDLGGALAKNIQYF. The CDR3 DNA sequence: TGTGCCAGCAGGGACCTCGGGGGGGCACTAGCCAAAAACATTCAGTACTTC.

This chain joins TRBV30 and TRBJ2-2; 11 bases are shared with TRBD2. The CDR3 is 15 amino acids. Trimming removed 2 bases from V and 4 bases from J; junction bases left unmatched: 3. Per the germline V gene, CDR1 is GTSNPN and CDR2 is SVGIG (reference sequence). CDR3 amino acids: CAWSLAGGATGELFF. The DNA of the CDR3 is TGTGCCTGGAGTCTAGCGGGGGGAGCCACCGGGGAGCTGTTTTTT.

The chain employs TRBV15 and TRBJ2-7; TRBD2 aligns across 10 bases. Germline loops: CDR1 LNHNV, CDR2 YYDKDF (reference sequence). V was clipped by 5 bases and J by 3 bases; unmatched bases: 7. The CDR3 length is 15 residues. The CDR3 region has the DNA TGTGCCACCAGCCCCCGACTAGCGGGTTACTACGAGCAGTACTTC. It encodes CATSPRLAGYYEQYF.